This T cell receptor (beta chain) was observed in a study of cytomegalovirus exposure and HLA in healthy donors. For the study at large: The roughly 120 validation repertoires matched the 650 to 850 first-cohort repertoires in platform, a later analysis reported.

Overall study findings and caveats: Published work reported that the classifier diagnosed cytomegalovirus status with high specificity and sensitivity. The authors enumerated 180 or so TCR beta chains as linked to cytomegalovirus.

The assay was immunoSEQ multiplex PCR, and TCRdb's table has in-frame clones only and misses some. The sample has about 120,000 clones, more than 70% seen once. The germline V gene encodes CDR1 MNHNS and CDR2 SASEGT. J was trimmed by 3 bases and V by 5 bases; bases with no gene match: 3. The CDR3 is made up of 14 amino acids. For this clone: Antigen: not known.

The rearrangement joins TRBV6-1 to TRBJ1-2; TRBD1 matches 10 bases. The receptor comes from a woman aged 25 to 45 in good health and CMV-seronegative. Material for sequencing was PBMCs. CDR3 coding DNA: TGTGCCAGCAGTCCCGGACAGGGGGACTATGGCTACACCTTC. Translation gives CASSPGQGDYGYTF.